This TCR beta chain was retrieved from a study of T cells in Graves' hyperthyroidism and ophthalmopathy. Germline-derived CDR1 and CDR2 are SGDLS and YYNGEE. The CDR3 runs to 17 residues. Trimming at V came to 5 bases and at J to 2 bases, leaving 8 bases not matched to a gene. Study-wide points: Ophthalmopathy was told apart from stable hyperthyroidism by a 13 V-J model.

This clonotype was seen a single time. Its antigen is as yet unknown. From RNA transcripts, TCR beta CDR3 regions were amplified. In the first-round RT-PCR of the TCR CDR3, the HTBI primer set was used. MiXCR was run by TCRdb on the multiplex PCR reads, yielding one entry per CDR3 protein. Of 30,000 to 35,000 distinct CDR3 sequences listed, approximately 50% are singletons. Diagnostic assessment was based on clinical symptoms, serum thyroxine and TRAb, thyroid ultrasound and orbital computed tomography. This receptor was taken from a woman in her thirties or forties with Graves' ophthalmopathy. The sequencing input was blood. V and J are TRBV9 and TRBJ2-3; 13 bases fit TRBD2. The CDR3: CASRRLAGGTHTDTQYF. DNA for the CDR3: TGTGCCAGCAGACGACTAGCGGGGGGAACGCACACAGATACGCAGTATTTT.